The 18 T cell receptor beta chains given below trace back to one sample, sequenced in a study of naive and memory T cell subsets. An equimolar mix of two oligonucleotides served as the beta constant-region primer for TRBC1 and TRBC2. Nested alpha and beta constant-region primers with the SP2 primer drove four PCR rounds on ligated cDNA. From the UMI-ligation and nested PCR reads, TCRdb called clonotypes with MiXCR, one entry per CDR3 protein. The table has about 34,000 distinct CDR3 sequences, around 20% seen once. Specimen: effector memory CD4+ T cells from blood. Subset denoted: effector memory, CD45RA- CD27-. These receptors came from a human donor in good health.

This clonotype appeared once. The chain employs TRBV5-1 and TRBJ2-7; a weak D match, TRBD1 (6 bases). CDR3 length: 14 residues. V lost 0 bases to trimming and J lost 4 bases, with 11 bases between them. CDR1 is SGHRS, CDR2 YFSETQ, per germline. This CDR3 reads CASSLDIGGYEQYF. CDR3 coding DNA: TGCGCCAGCAGCTTGGATATAGGGGGTTACGAGCAGTACTTC.

This rearrangement joins TRBV28 to TRBJ1-1; maybe TRBD1 (5 bases). V lost 6 bases to trimming and J lost 4 bases, with 15 bases between them. The germline gives CDR1 MDHEN, CDR2 SYDVKM. The CDR3 length is 14 residues. The chain's CDR3 is CASSLSLGGTEAFF. CDR3 DNA: TGTGCCAGCAGCCTCTCTTTGGGGGGCACTGAAGCTTTCTTT.

The chain employs TRBV20-1 and TRBJ2-2; 7 positions match TRBD2. In germline, CDR1 is DFQATT, CDR2 SNEGSKA (reference sequence). Trimming at V came to 4 bases and at J to 7 bases, leaving 6 bases not matched to a gene. The CDR3 is 13 amino acids. The CDR3 spells CSAKRGGYGELFF. In DNA form, the CDR3 reads TGCAGTGCTAAGCGGGGAGGGTACGGGGAGCTGTTTTTT.

This clonotype was seen many times. This chain uses TRBV12-3 or TRBV12-4 with TRBJ2-7, with 8 bases lining up with TRBD2. The ends lost 6 bases at V and 3 bases at J; junction bases unmatched: 4. This CDR3 contains 13 residues. CDR3 DNA sequence: TGTGCCAGCAGAAAGCGGGAGTTCTACGAGCAGTACTTC. Translating gives CASRKREFYEQYF.

The genes are TRBV2 and TRBJ2-1, with D possibly being TRBD2 (5 bases). The V and J ends lost 1 base and 15 bases respectively, with 22 bases between them. The germline V gene has CDR1 SNHLY and CDR2 FYNNEI. The length of the CDR3 is 15 residues. CDR3 sequence (DNA): TGTGCCAGCAGTGAAGAGGTAATTGTGCGGGTCCCCCCGTTCTTC. Translating gives CASSEEVIVRVPPFF.

CDR3 amino acids: CASSGTGGQNTEAFF. The CDR3 bases are TGTGCCAGCAGCGGGACAGGGGGCCAGAACACTGAAGCTTTCTTT. The genes are TRBV27 and TRBJ1-1; TRBD1 aligns across 12 bases. Germline V CDR1 and CDR2: MNHEY, SMNVEV (reference sequence). The CDR3 consists of 15 residues. Germline trimming cut 6 bases from V and 1 base from J; bases unmatched to any gene: 3.

This clonotype was picked up a small number of times. The chain recombines TRBV18 with TRBJ1-1; D may be TRBD1 (6 bases). CDR1 is KGHSH, CDR2 LQKENI, per germline. V shed 6 bases and J shed 4 bases, with 21 bases lying between them. The CDR3 is 16 amino acids. Here the CDR3 reads CASSIQGGSPGTEAFF. As DNA, the CDR3 is TGTGCCAGCTCCATCCAAGGGGGGTCCCCGGGCACTGAAGCTTTCTTT.

The V call is TRBV3-1, the J call TRBJ2-7; 8 bases agree with TRBD1. This CDR3 comprises 13 residues. Germline V gene sequence: CDR1 LGHDT, CDR2 YNNKEL (reference sequence). V trimming: 1 base; J trimming: 5 bases; junction bases outside the gene matches: 1. Here the CDR3 DNA reads TGTGCCAGCAGCCAAGTGGACAGGGACGAGCAGTACTTC. As protein: CASSQVDRDEQYF.

This clonotype is medium-sized. The chain carries TRBV7-2 and TRBJ2-3; D call uncertain. Germline lookup yields CDR1 SGHTA and CDR2 FQGNSA. V was trimmed by 5 bases and J by 5 bases, leaving 11 bases between them. The CDR3 is made up of 13 amino acids. The CDR3 DNA sequence: TGTGCCAGCAGCCCCCCAGGCCGAGATACGCAGTATTTT. Protein: CASSPPGRDTQYF.

The CDR3 region has the DNA TGTGCCAGCACACTAACAACTAATGAAAAACTGTTTTTT. Protein sequence: CASTLTTNEKLFF. The chain combines TRBV6-1 with TRBJ1-4; D is undetermined. Germline V gene sequence: CDR1 MNHNS, CDR2 SASEGT. Trimming shortened V by 7 bases and J by 0 bases, and 6 bases separated the two germline ends. The CDR3 runs 13 residues.

This clonotype was recorded a few times. J is TRBJ1-2 and V is TRBV12-3 or TRBV12-4; no clear D gene. The V gene lost 2 bases and the J gene lost 9 bases, with 16 bases spanning the gap. CDR3 size: 14 residues. Here the CDR3 DNA reads TGTGCCAGCAGTTTAAGGGATTCCGGGGTTAGCTACACCTTC. It codes for CASSLRDSGVSYTF.

This clonotype was seen at least ten times. This chain links TRBV6-5 with TRBJ1-3, with D perhaps TRBD1 (6 bases). The CDR3 runs to 16 residues. V gave up 7 bases and J gave up 7 bases, with 23 bases separating them. The germline gives CDR1 MNHEY, CDR2 SVGAGI. CDR3 nucleotides: TGTGCCAGCACCCAGCGGGACACCGGTAGTGGGAACACCATATATTTT. Protein sequence: CASTQRDTGSGNTIYF.

CDR3 sequence reads: CSVSHRGTNTDTQYF. The DNA for the CDR3 is TGCAGTGTTTCCCACAGGGGGACAAACACAGATACGCAGTATTTT. The chain uses TRBV20-1 and TRBJ2-3, with TRBD1 matching over 8 bases. V gave up 7 bases and J gave up 2 bases; unmatched junction bases: 11. This CDR3 contains 15 residues. Germline CDR1 DFQATT, CDR2 SNEGSKA (reference sequence).

This clonotype is medium-sized. The chain carries TRBV6-5 and TRBJ1-5; possibly TRBD1 for D (5 bases). This CDR3 has 16 amino acids. The ends were cut back, 5 bases at V and 7 bases at J, with 21 bases in the middle. In germline, CDR1 is MNHEY, CDR2 SVGAGI. CDR3 sequence reads: CASSRRAGTPKQPQHF. CDR3 in DNA: TGTGCCAGCAGTCGTAGAGCCGGGACCCCCAAACAGCCCCAGCATTTT.

The rearrangement uses TRBV28 and TRBJ1-5; 7 bases match TRBD1. There are 16 residues in the CDR3. J lost 2 bases, V lost 6 bases, and 10 bases had no gene match. The germline gives CDR1 MDHEN, CDR2 SYDVKM. The CDR3 protein is CASSPGLGGGNQPQHF. In DNA form, the CDR3 reads TGTGCCAGCAGCCCCGGGTTAGGGGGCGGCAATCAGCCCCAGCATTTT. The full variable domain, its missing parts supplied by reference TRBV28 and TRBJ1-5, is DVKVTQSSRYLVKRTGEKVFLECVQDMDHENMFWYRQDPGLGLRLIYFSYDVKMKEKGDIPEGYSVSREKKERFSLILESASTNQTSMYLCASSPGLGGGNQPQHFGDGTRLSIL.

This chain uses TRBV29-1 with TRBJ2-3; D assignment may be TRBD1 or TRBD2 (5 bases each). The ends were cut back, 1 base at V and 0 bases at J, with 14 bases in the middle. Germline CDR1 SQVTM, CDR2 ANQGSEA. The CDR3 loop spans 16 amino acids. The CDR3, as DNA: TGCAGCGTTGAAGCACTAGGGACCGCGAGCACAGATACGCAGTATTTT. Protein: CSVEALGTASTDTQYF.

This clonotype was detected a few times. The chain couples TRBV30 to TRBJ2-7; TRBD2 aligns across 10 bases. The V gene end was trimmed by 2 bases and the J gene end by 1 base; junction bases not matched to a gene: 8. The CDR3 is 16 residues long. Germline lookup yields CDR1 GTSNPN and CDR2 SVGIG (reference sequence). DNA for the CDR3: TGTGCCTGGAGTAAGAGGGCTAGCGGGAGTTCCTACGAGCAGTACTTC. Protein: CAWSKRASGSSYEQYF.

This clonotype was seen a few times. The chain employs TRBV7-2 and TRBJ2-7; perhaps TRBD2 as D (5 bases). Per the germline V gene, CDR1 is SGHTA and CDR2 is FQGNSA. The CDR3 runs to 14 residues. V was shortened by 6 bases and J by 0 bases, with 12 bases between the two germline ends. In DNA, the CDR3 is TGTGCCAGCAGATTATTGGGGAGCTCCTACGAGCAGTACTTC. The encoded protein is CASRLLGSSYEQYF.